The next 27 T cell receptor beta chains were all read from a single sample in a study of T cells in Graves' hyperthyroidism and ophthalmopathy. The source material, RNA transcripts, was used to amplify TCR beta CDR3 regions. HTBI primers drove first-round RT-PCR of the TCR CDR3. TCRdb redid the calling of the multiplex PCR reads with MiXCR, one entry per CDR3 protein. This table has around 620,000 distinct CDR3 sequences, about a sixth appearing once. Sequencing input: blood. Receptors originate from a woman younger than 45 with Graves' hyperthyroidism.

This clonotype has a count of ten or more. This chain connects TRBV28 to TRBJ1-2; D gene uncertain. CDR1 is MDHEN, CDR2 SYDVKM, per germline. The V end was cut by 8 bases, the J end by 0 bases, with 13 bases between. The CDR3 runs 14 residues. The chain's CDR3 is CASGESLANYGYTF. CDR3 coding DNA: TGTGCCAGCGGTGAGAGCCTCGCTAACTATGGCTACACCTTC.

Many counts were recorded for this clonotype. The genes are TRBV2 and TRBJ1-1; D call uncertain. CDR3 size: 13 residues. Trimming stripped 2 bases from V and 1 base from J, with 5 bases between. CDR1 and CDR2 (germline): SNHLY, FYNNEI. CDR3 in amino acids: CASSEQWNTEAFF. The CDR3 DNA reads TGTGCCAGCAGTGAACAGTGGAACACTGAAGCTTTCTTT.

The CDR3 protein is CASTTGLAKGYTF. The DNA of the CDR3 is TGTGCCAGCACCACAGGCCTCGCTAAGGGCTACACCTTC. J is TRBJ1-2 and V is TRBV12-3 or TRBV12-4; D is perhaps TRBD1 (5 bases). The CDR3 contains 13 residues. Between the trimmed V and J ends, which lost 7 bases and 8 bases, there was a span of 17 bases.

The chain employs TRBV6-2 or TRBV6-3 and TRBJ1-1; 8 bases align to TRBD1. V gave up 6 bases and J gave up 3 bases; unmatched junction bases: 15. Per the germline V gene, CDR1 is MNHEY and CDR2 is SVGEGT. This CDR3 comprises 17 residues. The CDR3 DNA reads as TGTGCCAGCAGGACATTACAGGGGGGAATTGTTCACACTGAAGCTTTCTTT. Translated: CASRTLQGGIVHTEAFF.

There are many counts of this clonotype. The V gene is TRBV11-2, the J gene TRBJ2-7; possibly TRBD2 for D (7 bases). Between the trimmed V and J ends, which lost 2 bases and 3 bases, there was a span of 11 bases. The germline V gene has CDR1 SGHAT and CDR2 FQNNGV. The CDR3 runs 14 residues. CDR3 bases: TGTGCCAGCAGCTTACGGGGGGCGATCTACGAGCAGTACTTC. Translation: CASSLRGAIYEQYF.

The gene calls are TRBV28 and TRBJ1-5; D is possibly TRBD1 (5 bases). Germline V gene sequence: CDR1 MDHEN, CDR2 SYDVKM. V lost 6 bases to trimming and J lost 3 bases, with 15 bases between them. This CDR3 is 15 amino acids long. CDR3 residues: CASSPRWGYNQPQHF. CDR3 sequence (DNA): TGTGCCAGCAGCCCCCGGTGGGGCTACAATCAGCCCCAGCATTTT.

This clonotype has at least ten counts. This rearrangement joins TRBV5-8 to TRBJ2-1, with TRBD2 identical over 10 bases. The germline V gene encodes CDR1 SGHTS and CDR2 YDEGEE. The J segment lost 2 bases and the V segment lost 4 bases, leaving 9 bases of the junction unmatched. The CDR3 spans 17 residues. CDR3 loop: CASSPRSGRAAYNEQFF. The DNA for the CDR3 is TGTGCCAGCAGCCCACGAAGCGGGAGGGCCGCCTACAATGAGCAGTTCTTC.

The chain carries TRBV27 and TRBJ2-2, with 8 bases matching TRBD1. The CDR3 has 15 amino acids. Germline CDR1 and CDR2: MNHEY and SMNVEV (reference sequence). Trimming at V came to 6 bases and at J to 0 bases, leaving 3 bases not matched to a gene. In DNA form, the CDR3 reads TGTGCCAGCAGACTACAGGGGGCGAACACCGGGGAGCTGTTTTTT. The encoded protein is CASRLQGANTGELFF.

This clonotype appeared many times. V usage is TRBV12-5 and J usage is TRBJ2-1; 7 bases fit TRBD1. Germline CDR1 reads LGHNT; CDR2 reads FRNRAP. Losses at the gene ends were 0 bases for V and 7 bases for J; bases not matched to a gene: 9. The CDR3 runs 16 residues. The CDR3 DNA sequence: TGTGCTAGTGGTTTGGTACGTAGGGGGCTAGGAAATGAGCAGTTCTTC. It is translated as CASGLVRRGLGNEQFF. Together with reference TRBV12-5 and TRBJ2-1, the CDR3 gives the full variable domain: DARVTQTPRHKVTEMGQEVTMRCQPILGHNTVFWYRQTMMQGLELLAYFRNRAPLDDSGMPKDRFSAEMPDATLATLKIQPSEPRDSAVYFCASGLVRRGLGNEQFFGPGTRLTVL.

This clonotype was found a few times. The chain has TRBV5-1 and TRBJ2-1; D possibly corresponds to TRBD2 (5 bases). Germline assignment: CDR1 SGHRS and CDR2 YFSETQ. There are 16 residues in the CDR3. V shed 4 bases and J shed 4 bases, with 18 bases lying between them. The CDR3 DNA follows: TGCGCCAGCAGCCGGTCAGTAGTAGCGCAGTACAATGAGCAGTTCTTC. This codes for CASSRSVVAQYNEQFF. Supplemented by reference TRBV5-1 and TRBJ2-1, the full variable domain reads KAGVTQTPRYLIKTRGQQVTLSCSPISGHRSVSWYQQTPGQGLQFLFEYFSETQRNKGNFPGRFSGRQFSNSRSEMNVSTLELGDSALYLCASSRSVVAQYNEQFFGPGTRLTVL.

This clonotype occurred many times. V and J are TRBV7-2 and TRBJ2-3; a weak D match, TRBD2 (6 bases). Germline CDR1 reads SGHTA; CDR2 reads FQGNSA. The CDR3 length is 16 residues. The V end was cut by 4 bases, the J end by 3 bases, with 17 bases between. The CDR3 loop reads CASSSHGGGGTDTQYF. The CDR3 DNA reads TGTGCCAGCAGCTCCCACGGGGGAGGAGGGACAGATACGCAGTATTTT.

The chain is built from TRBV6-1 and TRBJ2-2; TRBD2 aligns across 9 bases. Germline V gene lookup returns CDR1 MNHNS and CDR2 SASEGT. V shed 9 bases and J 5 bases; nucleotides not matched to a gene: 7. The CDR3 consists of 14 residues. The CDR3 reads CASVAGARTGELFF. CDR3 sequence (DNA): TGTGCCAGTGTAGCGGGAGCGAGGACCGGGGAGCTGTTTTTT.

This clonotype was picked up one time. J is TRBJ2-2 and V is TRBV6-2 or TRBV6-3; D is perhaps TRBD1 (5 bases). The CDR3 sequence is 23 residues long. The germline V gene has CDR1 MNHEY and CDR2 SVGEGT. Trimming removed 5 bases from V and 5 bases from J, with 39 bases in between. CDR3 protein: CASSTTAPRQPTPFTTATGELFF. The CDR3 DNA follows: TGTGCCAGCAGTACTACGGCCCCTCGACAGCCCACCCCTTTCACTACGGCGACCGGGGAGCTGTTTTTT.

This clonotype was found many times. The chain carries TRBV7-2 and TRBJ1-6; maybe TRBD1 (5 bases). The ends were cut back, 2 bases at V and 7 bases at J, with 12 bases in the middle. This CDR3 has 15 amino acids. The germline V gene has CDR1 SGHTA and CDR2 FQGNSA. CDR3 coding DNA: TGTGCCAGCAGCTTAAGACAGCAGGCGAATTCACCCCTCCACTTT. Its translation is CASSLRQQANSPLHF.

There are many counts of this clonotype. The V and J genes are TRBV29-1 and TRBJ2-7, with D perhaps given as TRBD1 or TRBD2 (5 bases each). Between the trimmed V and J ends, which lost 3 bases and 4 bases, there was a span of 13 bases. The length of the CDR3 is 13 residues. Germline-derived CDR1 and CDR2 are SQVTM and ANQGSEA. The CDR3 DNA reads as TGCAGCGTTGAGGTGGGGGTAAAGTACGAGCAGTACTTC. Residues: CSVEVGVKYEQYF.

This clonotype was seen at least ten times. DNA for the CDR3: TGTGCCAGCTCGAGGGGTTGGGGTACCTACGAGCAGTACTTC. Protein: CASSRGWGTYEQYF. V is TRBV27 and J is TRBJ2-7; TRBD1 or TRBD2 may be the D gene (5 bases each). This CDR3 has 14 residues. Germline V lookup: CDR1 MNHEY, CDR2 SMNVEV (reference sequence). V was shortened by 8 bases and J by 2 bases, with 16 bases between the two germline ends.

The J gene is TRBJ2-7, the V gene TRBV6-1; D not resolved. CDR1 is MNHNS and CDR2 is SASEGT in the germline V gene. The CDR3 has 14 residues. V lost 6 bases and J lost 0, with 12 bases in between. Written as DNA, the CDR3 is TGTGCCAGCAGCCAACCCCATTCCTCCTACGAGCAGTACTTC. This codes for CASSQPHSSYEQYF.

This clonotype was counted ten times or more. The CDR3 region is CASSLSPSGSNEQFF. CDR3 nucleotide sequence: TGTGCCAGCAGCTTATCTCCTAGCGGGAGCAATGAGCAGTTCTTC. The chain is built from TRBV7-2 and TRBJ2-1, with 10 bases matching TRBD2. The germline gives CDR1 SGHTA, CDR2 FQGNSA. The CDR3 is 15 residues long. V lost 2 bases and J lost 6; bases outside the gene matches: 4.

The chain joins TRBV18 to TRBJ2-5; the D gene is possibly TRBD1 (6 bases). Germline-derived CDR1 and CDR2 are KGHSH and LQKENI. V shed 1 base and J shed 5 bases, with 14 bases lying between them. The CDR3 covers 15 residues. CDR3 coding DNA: TGTGCCAGCTCACCACGGACAGCAAAGTGGGAGACCCAGTACTTC. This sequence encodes CASSPRTAKWETQYF.

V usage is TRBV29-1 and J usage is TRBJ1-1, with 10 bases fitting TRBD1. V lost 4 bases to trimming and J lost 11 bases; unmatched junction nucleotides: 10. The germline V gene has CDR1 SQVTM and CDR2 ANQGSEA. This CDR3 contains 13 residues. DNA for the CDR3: TGCAGCGTTGTGACAGGGGGCCCTTTCGGGGCTTTCTTT. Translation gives CSVVTGGPFGAFF.

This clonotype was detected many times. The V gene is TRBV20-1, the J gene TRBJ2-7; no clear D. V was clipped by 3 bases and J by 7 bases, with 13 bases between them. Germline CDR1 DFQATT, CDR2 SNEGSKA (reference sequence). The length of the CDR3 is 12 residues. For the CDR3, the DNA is TGCAGTGCTAGGGTCCCAGATGGGGAGCAGTACTTC. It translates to CSARVPDGEQYF.

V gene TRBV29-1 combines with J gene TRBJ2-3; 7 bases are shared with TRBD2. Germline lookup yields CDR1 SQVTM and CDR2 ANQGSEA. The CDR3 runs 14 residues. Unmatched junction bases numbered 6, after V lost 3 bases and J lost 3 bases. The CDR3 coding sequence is TGCAGCGTTGAGGGAGGGATTAAGACAGATACGCAGTATTTT. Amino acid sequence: CSVEGGIKTDTQYF.

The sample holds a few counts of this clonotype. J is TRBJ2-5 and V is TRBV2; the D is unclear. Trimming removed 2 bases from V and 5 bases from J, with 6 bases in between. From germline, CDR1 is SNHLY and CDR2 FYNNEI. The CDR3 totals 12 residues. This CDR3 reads CASSELLETQYF. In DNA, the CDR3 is TGTGCCAGCAGTGAATTATTGGAGACCCAGTACTTC.

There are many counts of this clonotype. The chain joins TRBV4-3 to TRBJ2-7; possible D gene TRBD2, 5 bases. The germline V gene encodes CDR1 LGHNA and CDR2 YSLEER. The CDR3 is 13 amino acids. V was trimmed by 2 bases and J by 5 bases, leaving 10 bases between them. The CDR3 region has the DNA TGCGCCAGCAGCCAAATCGGAGCGGACGAGCAGTACTTC. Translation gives CASSQIGADEQYF.

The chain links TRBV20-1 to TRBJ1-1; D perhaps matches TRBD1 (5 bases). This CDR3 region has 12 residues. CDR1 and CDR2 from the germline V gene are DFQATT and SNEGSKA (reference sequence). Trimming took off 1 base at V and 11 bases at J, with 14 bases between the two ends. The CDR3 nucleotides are TGCAGTGCTAGAGCAGGGACCCTGGGCGCTTTCTTT. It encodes CSARAGTLGAFF.

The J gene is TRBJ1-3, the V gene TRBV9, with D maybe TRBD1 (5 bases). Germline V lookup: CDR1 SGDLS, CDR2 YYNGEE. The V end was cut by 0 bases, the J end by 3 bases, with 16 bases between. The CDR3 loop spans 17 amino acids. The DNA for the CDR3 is TGTGCCAGCAGCGTAGGATGGGGCTACCAAGGTGGAAACACCATATATTTT. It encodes CASSVGWGYQGGNTIYF.

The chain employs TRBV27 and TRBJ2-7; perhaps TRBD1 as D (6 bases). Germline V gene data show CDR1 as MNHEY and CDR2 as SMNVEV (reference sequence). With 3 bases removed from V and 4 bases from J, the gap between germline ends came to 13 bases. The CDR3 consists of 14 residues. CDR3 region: CASSFLGTLYEQYF. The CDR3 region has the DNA TGTGCCAGCAGTTTTCTCGGGACACTATACGAGCAGTACTTC.